This T cell receptor beta chain was identified during a study of spatial heterogeneity in lung cancer. Study summary: Every unique TCR and UMI combination, on average, appeared more than ten times in raw reads. General study findings and limits: Relative to follow-up, resection was when ubiquitous expanded tumor TCRs appeared more in blood.

Specified time point: sample taken at primary tumor resection. Sequencing was performed on whole RNA extracted from tumor and nontumor lung tissue, or from frozen PBMC, and the material was left unsorted. The sample holds many counts of this clonotype. No antigen is known for it. TCRdb re-called the 5' RACE reads through MiXCR, storing one row per CDR3 protein. Altogether tens of thousands of distinct CDR3 sequences are present, around 5.3% being singletons, with the ten largest covering roughly 35%. The CDR3 contains 15 residues. Deletions cut 2 bases from V and 3 bases from J, with 11 bases between.

The input for sequencing was PBMCs, taken at surgery. The clonotype originates from a male donor with early-stage non-small cell lung cancer. The chain joins TRBV12-3 or TRBV12-4 to TRBJ2-4; weak D call: TRBD2 (6 bases). The CDR3, as DNA: TGTGCCAGCAGTTTAAACGAGGGAGGCAAAAACATTCAGTACTTC. Translating gives CASSLNEGGKNIQYF.